This T cell receptor (beta chain) was captured by sequencing in a study of T cell changes during pregnancy in multiple sclerosis. Trimming cost V 0 bases and J 0 bases; bases outside gene matches: 6. The CDR3 runs to 17 residues. Germline loops: CDR1 SGDLS, CDR2 YYNGEE. The repertoire was sequenced with immunoSEQ multiplex PCR; TCRdb's copy has only in-frame clones and lacks some. The table shows roughly 41,000 clones, with about 88% occurring only once. This receptor was taken from a female donor with multiple sclerosis, enrolled in a pregnancy study. The source was CD4+ T cells from peripheral blood mononuclear cells, collected in the first trimester of pregnancy. The genes are TRBV9 and TRBJ2-3; 8 bases match TRBD2. The chain's CDR3 is CASSVGRSGTSTDTQYF. The CDR3 nucleotides are TGTGCCAGCAGCGTAGGGCGTAGCGGGACTAGCACAGATACGCAGTATTTT.